This is a list of T cell receptor beta chains from one sample in a study of cytomegalovirus exposure and HLA in healthy donors. Using immunoSEQ multiplex PCR, the repertoire was profiled, and TCRdb retains in-frame clones only, with some absent. The sample shows 180,000 or so clones, approximately 86% of them seen only once. Sequencing was performed on PBMCs. All receptors come from a young man in good health and CMV-seropositive. The conserved cysteine and the conserved F or W are not part of the CDR3 here. The D gene is left open where the match is weak. Where a row states a size, it is once, few, many or the class of an expanded clone; other rows omit it.

v_call: TRBV5-4; d_call: -; clone_size: -; cdr3_aa: ASSLEGTLTRAGT
v_call: TRBV7-6; d_call: TRBD1; clone_size: -; cdr3_aa: ASSLALGDRVNEQY
v_call: TRBV5-1; d_call: TRBD1; clone_size: -; cdr3_aa: ASSLDLDRGTNTIY
v_call: TRBV30; d_call: -; clone_size: -; cdr3_aa: AWAGLIWGGNGYT
v_call: TRBV27; d_call: -; clone_size: once; cdr3_aa: ASSPEKSRRFTEAF
v_call: TRBV29-1; d_call: TRBD2; clone_size: -; cdr3_aa: SVVYSGRNEQF
v_call: TRBV5-1; d_call: TRBD2; clone_size: -; cdr3_aa: ASSLVAGRGVGNEQF
v_call: TRBV5-1; d_call: -; clone_size: -; cdr3_aa: ASSLDNPPQETQY
v_call: TRBV11-2; d_call: -; clone_size: few; cdr3_aa: ASSLPGDYGYT
v_call: TRBV2; d_call: TRBD1; clone_size: -; cdr3_aa: ASGTGDQPQH
v_call: TRBV7-9; d_call: -; clone_size: -; cdr3_aa: ASSPGSGGAYEQY
v_call: TRBV28; d_call: -; clone_size: -; cdr3_aa: ASRDFGAYEQY
v_call: TRBV15; d_call: -; clone_size: -; cdr3_aa: ATSRRDGADTQY
v_call: TRBV5-1; d_call: TRBD1; clone_size: -; cdr3_aa: ASSPARGFDDEQY
v_call: TRBV7-9; d_call: TRBD1; clone_size: -; cdr3_aa: ASSPNPNRGRNTIY
v_call: TRBV28; d_call: TRBD2; clone_size: -; cdr3_aa: ASNSLAGGSYNEQF
v_call: TRBV5-1; d_call: TRBD1; clone_size: -; cdr3_aa: ASSAQGGTAYTEAF
v_call: TRBV6-1; d_call: -; clone_size: -; cdr3_aa: ASSERRTGVDGYT
v_call: TRBV10-3; d_call: TRBD1; clone_size: -; cdr3_aa: AISTGTGGIDYEQY
v_call: TRBV5-1; d_call: TRBD1; clone_size: -; cdr3_aa: ATPGGLGREVCSTEAF
v_call: TRBV7-2; d_call: -; clone_size: -; cdr3_aa: ASRIGRDYEQY
v_call: TRBV7-9; d_call: -; clone_size: -; cdr3_aa: ASSPLGEREF
v_call: TRBV6-6; d_call: TRBD2; clone_size: -; cdr3_aa: ASIEGGLAVYNEQF
v_call: TRBV2; d_call: TRBD1; clone_size: -; cdr3_aa: ASSDSRGFHEQF
v_call: TRBV11-3; d_call: -; clone_size: -; cdr3_aa: ASSTPGGERYNEQF
v_call: TRBV6-5; d_call: -; clone_size: -; cdr3_aa: ASTMGGYAPETQY
v_call: TRBV11-3; d_call: -; clone_size: -; cdr3_aa: ASSSGTQEQF
v_call: TRBV5-6; d_call: TRBD1; clone_size: once; cdr3_aa: ASSPRRGRDRGAGYT
v_call: TRBV5-6; d_call: -; clone_size: -; cdr3_aa: ASSLSQFSGANVLT
v_call: TRBV15; d_call: -; clone_size: -; cdr3_aa: ATSLEASRNTIY
v_call: TRBV27; d_call: -; clone_size: -; cdr3_aa: ASSLGWTSTDTQY
v_call: TRBV11-2; d_call: -; clone_size: -; cdr3_aa: ASSSSGINEQF
v_call: TRBV11-3; d_call: -; clone_size: -; cdr3_aa: ASSLGFGGETEAF
v_call: TRBV5-1; d_call: -; clone_size: -; cdr3_aa: ASSFGEGGETQY
v_call: TRBV5-4; d_call: -; clone_size: -; cdr3_aa: ASSLLQGISDTQY
v_call: TRBV15; d_call: -; clone_size: -; cdr3_aa: ATSRTLDEYTEAF
v_call: TRBV27; d_call: -; clone_size: -; cdr3_aa: ASREAGKPYGYT
v_call: TRBV2; d_call: -; clone_size: -; cdr3_aa: ASSRGRGRAQETQY
v_call: TRBV12-5; d_call: -; clone_size: -; cdr3_aa: ASGMGPQSTDTQY